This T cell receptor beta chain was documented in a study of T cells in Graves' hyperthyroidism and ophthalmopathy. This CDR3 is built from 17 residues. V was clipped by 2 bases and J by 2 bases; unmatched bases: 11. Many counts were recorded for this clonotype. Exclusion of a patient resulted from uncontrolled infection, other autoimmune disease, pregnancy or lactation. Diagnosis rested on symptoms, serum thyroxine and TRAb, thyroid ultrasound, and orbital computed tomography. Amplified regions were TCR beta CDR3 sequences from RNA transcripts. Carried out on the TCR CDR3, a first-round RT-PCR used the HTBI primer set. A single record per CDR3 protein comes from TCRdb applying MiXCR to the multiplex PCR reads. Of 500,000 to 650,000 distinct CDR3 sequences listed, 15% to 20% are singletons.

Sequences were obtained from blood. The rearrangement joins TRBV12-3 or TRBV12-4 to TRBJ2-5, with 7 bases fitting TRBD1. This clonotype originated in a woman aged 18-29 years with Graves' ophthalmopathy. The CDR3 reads CASSLRGIRGIQETQYF. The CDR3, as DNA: TGTGCCAGCAGTTTAAGGGGGATCAGGGGGATTCAAGAGACCCAGTACTTC.